Below are 25 T cell receptor beta chains sequenced from a single sample in a study of early T cells in non-severe SARS-CoV-2 infection. TCRdb re-called the 5' RACE reads with MiXCR, one entry per CDR3 protein. The sample consists of roughly 93,000 distinct CDR3 sequences, roughly 9.6% of them appearing once. Sample: whole blood. These receptors came from an adult who was a healthcare worker with PCR-confirmed SARS-CoV-2 infection or an uninfected control (not recorded which).

This clonotype was seen only a few times. This chain links TRBV7-9 with TRBJ1-4; D is uncertain. This CDR3 contains 12 residues. V was cut by 3 bases and J by 8 bases, with 7 bases left in between. Germline V CDR1 and CDR2: SEHNR, FQNEAQ (reference sequence). CDR3 in DNA: TGTGCCAGCAGCTTTGGGAAGGAAAAACTGTTTTTT. Translation gives CASSFGKEKLFF.

This chain links TRBV29-1 with TRBJ1-1; D unclear. The V and J ends lost 6 bases and 8 bases respectively, with 19 bases between them. This CDR3 is 13 amino acids long. Germline CDR1 SQVTM, CDR2 ANQGSEA. The CDR3 spells CSVTRRGLEEAFF. CDR3 DNA sequence: TGCAGCGTCACCCGGAGAGGTTTAGAGGAAGCTTTCTTT.

This clonotype was observed a handful of times. This sequence joins TRBV3-1 and TRBJ2-1; 7 nucleotides align to TRBD2. The ends lost 4 bases at V and 5 bases at J; junction bases unmatched: 11. There are 16 residues in the CDR3. Germline V lookup: CDR1 LGHDT, CDR2 YNNKEL (reference sequence). CDR3 bases: TGTGCCAGCAGCCCGAACTGGGCGGGAGCCCACAATGAGCAGTTCTTC. This codes for CASSPNWAGAHNEQFF.

The V and J genes are TRBV7-9 and TRBJ2-1; 8 nucleotides align to TRBD1. The CDR3 runs 15 residues. In germline, CDR1 is SEHNR, CDR2 FQNEAQ (reference sequence). V trimming: 5 bases; J trimming: 8 bases; junction bases outside the gene matches: 11. In DNA, the CDR3 is TGTGCCAGCAGCGGGGAGACAGGGGTACGGGATGAGCAGTTCTTC. This sequence encodes CASSGETGVRDEQFF.

This clonotype occurred many times. The V and J genes are TRBV28 and TRBJ2-1, with 10 bases aligning to TRBD2. The V segment lost 5 bases and the J segment 9 bases; nucleotides outside the gene matches: 7. CDR3 size: 14 residues. Looked up from germline, CDR1 is MDHEN and CDR2 is SYDVKM. The CDR3 nucleotides are TGTGCCAGCAGTGCTAGCGGGAGATTCGGTGAGCAGTTCTTC. Encoded protein: CASSASGRFGEQFF.

This clonotype has a handful of counts. The V and J genes are TRBV20-1 and TRBJ1-2, with 7 positions matching TRBD1. J gave up 2 bases and V 6 bases, and 12 bases lay outside the gene matches. CDR1 is DFQATT and CDR2 is SNEGSKA in the germline V gene (reference sequence). The CDR3 is made up of 15 amino acids. DNA for the CDR3: TGCAGTGCCGCTGGGACAGCGGTTGGAAACTATGGCTACACCTTC. Its translation: CSAAGTAVGNYGYTF.

The sample holds a few counts of this clonotype. J is TRBJ2-7 and V is TRBV30; 7 positions agree with TRBD1. Trimming removed 2 bases from V and 4 bases from J; junction bases left unmatched: 5. This CDR3 has 13 amino acids. Germline CDR1 and CDR2: GTSNPN and SVGIG (reference sequence). The CDR3 sequence: CAWSKGAEYEQYF. The CDR3 region has the DNA TGTGCCTGGAGTAAGGGGGCCGAGTACGAGCAGTACTTC.

This clonotype has just a few counts. The J gene is TRBJ1-2, the V gene TRBV3-1; no definite D call. Germline CDR1 LGHDT, CDR2 YNNKEL (reference sequence). This CDR3 is built from 12 residues. The ends were cut back, 2 bases at V and 5 bases at J, with 6 bases in the middle. The CDR3 region has the DNA TGTGCCAGCAGCCAAACGGCATATGGCTACACCTTC. It yields the protein CASSQTAYGYTF.

The sample holds a few counts of this clonotype. The rearrangement uses TRBV29-1 and TRBJ2-3, with TRBD1 as a possible D gene (8 bases). V dropped 4 bases and J dropped 6 bases, with 14 bases sitting between them. This CDR3 is built from 13 residues. Germline V gene data show CDR1 as SQVTM and CDR2 as ANQGSEA. The CDR3 spells CSVGTGRGDTQYF. DNA of the CDR3: TGCAGCGTTGGGACAGGGAGGGGCGATACGCAGTATTTT.

The rearrangement links TRBV4-2 to TRBJ2-5; possible D gene TRBD2, 5 bases. The CDR3 spans 16 residues. Germline V CDR1 and CDR2: LGHNA, YNFKEQ. The V end lost 0 bases, the J end lost 5 bases, and 16 bases lay between the germline ends. CDR3 amino acids: CASSQEGLRGWETQYF. The CDR3, as DNA: TGTGCCAGCAGCCAAGAAGGGCTTCGGGGTTGGGAGACCCAGTACTTC.

V is TRBV5-1 and J is TRBJ1-1; D is unclear. The CDR3 runs 14 residues. Trimming took off 0 bases at V and 4 bases at J, with 10 bases between the two ends. Per the germline V gene, CDR1 is SGHRS and CDR2 is YFSETQ. This CDR3 is CASSLAVEGTEAFF. CDR3 DNA: TGCGCCAGCAGCTTGGCGGTCGAGGGCACTGAAGCTTTCTTT.

This chain uses TRBV28 with TRBJ2-7, with TRBD2 identical over 11 bases. There are 17 residues in the CDR3. Germline-derived CDR1 and CDR2 are MDHEN and SYDVKM. The trim removed 3 bases at V and 4 bases at J, leaving 11 bases unmatched. In DNA, the CDR3 is TGTGCCAGCAGTTTTGGGGGGCTAGCGGGAGGAGGATACGAGCAGTACTTC. The encoded protein is CASSFGGLAGGGYEQYF.

The gene calls are TRBV20-1 and TRBJ2-6, with D unresolved. The CDR3 is made up of 14 amino acids. Deletions cut 3 bases from V and 2 bases from J, with 8 bases between. Germline assignment: CDR1 DFQATT and CDR2 SNEGSKA (reference sequence). CDR3 protein: CSARLKPGANVLTF. In DNA, the CDR3 is TGCAGTGCTAGGCTGAAGCCTGGGGCCAACGTCCTGACTTTC.

CDR3 in DNA: TGTGCCAGCAGCGTAACTGGGGCCAACGTCCTGACTTTC. As protein: CASSVTGANVLTF. The chain uses TRBV9 and TRBJ2-6; D is ambiguous. V lost 1 base and J 2 bases, leaving 1 base between the germline ends. Germline lookup yields CDR1 SGDLS and CDR2 YYNGEE. The CDR3 has 13 amino acids.

This clonotype was counted at least ten times. The genes are TRBV6-1 and TRBJ1-3; D is perhaps TRBD1 (6 bases). The CDR3 extends over 17 amino acids. Germline CDR1 reads MNHNS; CDR2 reads SASEGT. Trimming shortened V by 8 bases and J by 0 bases, and 20 bases separated the two germline ends. The CDR3 bases are TGTGCCAGCGGGGGGCCTCGTGGGGCTATCTCTGGAAACACCATATATTTT. Its protein product is CASGGPRGAISGNTIYF.

In its sample, this clonotype was seen many times. This sequence joins TRBV20-1 and TRBJ1-1; 9 bases line up with TRBD1. Per germline, CDR1 DFQATT and CDR2 SNEGSKA (reference sequence). The CDR3 has 13 residues. The J segment lost 6 bases and the V segment lost 4 bases, leaving 6 bases of the junction unmatched. The CDR3 here is CSANTGGRPEAFF. DNA of the CDR3: TGCAGTGCTAACACAGGGGGCAGGCCTGAAGCTTTCTTT.

The sample holds a few counts of this clonotype. The chain links TRBV2 to TRBJ1-4, with TRBD1 matching over 7 bases. Germline V gene data show CDR1 as SNHLY and CDR2 as FYNNEI. The ends lost 5 bases at V and 5 bases at J; junction bases unmatched: 8. This CDR3 comprises 15 residues. CDR3 protein: CASSLQGIGNEKLFF. The CDR3 nucleotides read TGTGCCAGCAGTCTACAGGGGATTGGCAATGAAAAACTGTTTTTT. Supplemented by reference TRBV2 and TRBJ1-4, the full variable domain reads EPEVTQTPSHQVTQMGQEVILRCVPISNHLYFYWYRQILGQKVEFLVSFYNNEISEKSEIFDDQFSVERPDGSNFTLKIRSTKLEDSAMYFCASSLQGIGNEKLFFGSGTQLSVL.

This clonotype was seen a handful of times. The chain joins TRBV7-8 to TRBJ2-3, with D hard to call. Germline V gene sequence: CDR1 SGHVS, CDR2 FQNEAQ. Trimming removed 1 base at V and 2 bases at J, with 7 bases between. CDR3 length equals 14 residues. This CDR3 is CASSLEPLTDTQYF. In nucleotides, the CDR3 is TGTGCCAGCAGCTTAGAACCACTCACAGATACGCAGTATTTT.

This clonotype has a handful of counts. The chain couples TRBV9 to TRBJ1-1; D is perhaps TRBD1 (5 bases). This CDR3 contains 16 residues. CDR1 SGDLS and CDR2 YYNGEE come from the germline V gene. Trimming took off 3 bases at V and 0 bases at J, with 15 bases between the two ends. The CDR3 bases are TGTGCCAGCAGCGCATCAGGACAACTGTTGAACACTGAAGCTTTCTTT. Its protein is CASSASGQLLNTEAFF.

The chain has TRBV20-1 and TRBJ1-2, with D maybe TRBD1 (6 bases). This CDR3 region has 14 residues. V gave up 1 base and J gave up 4 bases, with 13 bases separating them. In germline, CDR1 is DFQATT, CDR2 SNEGSKA (reference sequence). The CDR3 region is CSARVGAKSYGYTF. CDR3 in DNA: TGCAGTGCTAGAGTGGGGGCCAAATCCTATGGCTACACCTTC.

V gene TRBV7-2 combines with J gene TRBJ2-1; 7 nucleotides line up with TRBD1. From germline, CDR1 is SGHTA and CDR2 FQGNSA. V was clipped by 6 bases and J by 0 bases; unmatched bases: 2. The CDR3 contains 14 residues. Here the CDR3 reads CASSWTGSYNEQFF. The CDR3 DNA follows: TGTGCCAGCAGTTGGACAGGCTCCTACAATGAGCAGTTCTTC. Supplemented by reference TRBV7-2 and TRBJ2-1, the full variable domain reads GAGVSQSPSNKVTEKGKDVELRCDPISGHTALYWYRQSLGQGLEFLIYFQGNSAPDKSGLPSDRFSAERTGGSVSTLTIQRTQQEDSAVYLCASSWTGSYNEQFFGPGTRLTVL.

This clonotype was recorded many times. The chain combines TRBV29-1 with TRBJ2-7; possibly TRBD1 or TRBD2 for D (5 bases each). The CDR3 sequence is 12 residues long. Germline V gene sequence: CDR1 SQVTM, CDR2 ANQGSEA. The V end lost 4 bases, the J end lost 3 bases, and 10 bases lay between the germline ends. The CDR3 is CSVGDGDYEQYF. CDR3 coding DNA: TGCAGCGTTGGGGACGGGGACTACGAGCAGTACTTC.

This clonotype was detected many times. The chain combines TRBV5-5 with TRBJ2-1; 12 nucleotides agree with TRBD2. The V gene's germline CDR1 is SGHKS and CDR2 YYEKEE (reference sequence). This CDR3 region has 22 residues. V gave up 0 bases and J gave up 1 base; unmatched junction bases: 17. The CDR3 nucleotides are TGTGCCAGCAGCTTGGCCAGTGTAGCGCCTAGCGGGAGGGCCAGGTCCTACAATGAGCAGTTCTTC. Its translation is CASSLASVAPSGRARSYNEQFF.

A word on this clonotype: This may stem from a read error, because a much larger clone lies one nucleotide away. This CDR3 fails to terminate in the conserved phenylalanine or tryptophan, so it likely reflects a read error. The DNA of the CDR3 is TGTGCCAGCTCACCGACAGGGGGGAGAAACTATGGCTACACCTAC. Translated, it gives CASSPTGGRNYGYTY. This chain joins TRBV18 and TRBJ1-2; 9 positions match TRBD1. The germline V gene encodes CDR1 KGHSH and CDR2 LQKENI. The CDR3 spans 15 residues. J lost 2 bases, V lost 3 bases, and 4 bases had no gene match.

The DNA for the CDR3 is TGCAGCACCGGACTAGCTTTTGGTGAGCAGTTCTTC. This encodes CSTGLAFGEQFF. J is TRBJ2-1 and V is TRBV29-1, with 8 bases fitting TRBD2. The junction had 9 bases not matched to a gene; V was cut back by 8 bases and J by 9 bases. Germline V gene lookup returns CDR1 SQVTM and CDR2 ANQGSEA. The CDR3 has 12 amino acids.